These 18 T cell receptor beta chains originate from one sample sequenced in a study of CD8+CD57+ T cells in acquired aplastic anemia. Genomic DNA served as template for TCR beta VDJ and CDR3 profiling. In TCRdb, the reads were re-called with MiXCR into one record per CDR3 protein. The sample carries about 150,000 distinct CDR3 sequences, roughly 54% recorded once. Patients picked for sequencing had shown CD8+CD57+ cell expansion detected by flow cytometry. The sample consisted of sorted CD4+, CD8+, or CD8+CD57+ T cells (not recorded which) from PBMCs. The receptors shown here come from a human donor with aplastic anemia.

This clonotype appeared a few times. The V gene is TRBV10-3, the J gene TRBJ2-7; D might be TRBD2 (5 bases). Trimming stripped 4 bases from V and 6 bases from J, with 16 bases between. CDR3 length equals 14 residues. Germline V gene sequence: CDR1 ENHRY, CDR2 SYGVKD. In DNA form, the CDR3 reads TGTGCCATCAGTGTAGTGGGAGCGAATGGCGAGCAGTACTTC. The encoded protein is CAISVVGANGEQYF.

This clonotype was detected many times. The J gene is TRBJ2-2, the V gene TRBV5-1; 13 nucleotides align to TRBD2. The V gene's germline CDR1 is SGHRS and CDR2 YFSETQ. J gave up 6 bases and V 3 bases, and 11 bases lay outside the gene matches. The CDR3 extends over 18 amino acids. The CDR3 protein is CASSSPTSGGLLAGELFF. DNA of the CDR3: TGCGCCAGCAGCTCACCGACTAGCGGGGGGCTCCTCGCCGGGGAGCTGTTTTTT.

V is TRBV25-1 and J is TRBJ2-7; 7 bases line up with TRBD2. The CDR3 runs 14 residues. Trimming took 5 bases from V and 0 from J; bases not matched to a gene: 4. The germline CDR1 and CDR2 sequences are MGHDK and SYGVNS. CDR3 DNA: TGTGCCAGCAGTAAGAGCGGGGACTCCTACGAGCAGTACTTC. Protein sequence: CASSKSGDSYEQYF.

A few counts support this clonotype. The chain has TRBV10-3 and TRBJ2-3; TRBD1 is a possible D gene (6 bases). This CDR3 is built from 14 residues. V was cut by 4 bases and J by 3 bases, with 11 bases left in between. Looked up from germline, CDR1 is ENHRY and CDR2 is SYGVKD. CDR3 residues: CAISGPDRTDTQYF. DNA for the CDR3: TGTGCCATCAGTGGTCCGGACAGAACAGATACGCAGTATTTT.

This clonotype turned up a few times. The chain joins TRBV10-3 to TRBJ1-1; D unresolved. The CDR3 is made up of 17 amino acids. The ends were cut back, 3 bases at V and 0 bases at J, with 17 bases in the middle. In germline, CDR1 is ENHRY, CDR2 SYGVKD. In DNA, the CDR3 is TGTGCCATCAGTGAAATGTCGACTTTAAGCATGAACACTGAAGCTTTCTTT. Its translation: CAISEMSTLSMNTEAFF.

CDR3 amino acids: CASSLKTGEKLFF. The CDR3 nucleotides read TGTGCCAGCAGCCTCAAGACCGGGGAAAAACTGTTTTTT. The J gene is TRBJ1-4, the V gene TRBV7-3; D is uncertain. V lost 5 bases, J lost 8 bases, and 12 bases lay in between. The length of the CDR3 is 13 residues. Germline V gene lookup returns CDR1 SGHTA and CDR2 FQGTGA.

V is TRBV20-1 and J is TRBJ2-7; 7 bases are shared with TRBD2. Per the germline V gene, CDR1 is DFQATT and CDR2 is SNEGSKA (reference sequence). With V trimmed by 6 bases and J by 2 bases, 13 bases remained unmatched. There are 15 residues in the CDR3. CDR3 bases: TGCAGTGCCACTTCTTTCGAGGGGACTACCTACGAGCAGTACTTC. This codes for CSATSFEGTTYEQYF.

This rearrangement joins TRBV4-1 to TRBJ1-2; D gene unclear. The CDR3 has 12 amino acids. Germline CDR1 reads MGHRA; CDR2 reads YSYEKL. Between the trimmed V and J ends, which lost 2 bases and 7 bases, there was a span of 8 bases. CDR3 loop: CASSQSLGGYTF. As DNA, the CDR3 is TGCGCCAGCAGCCAATCTCTGGGTGGCTACACCTTC.

This chain connects TRBV6-1 to TRBJ2-7, with a possible D match to TRBD1 (6 bases). The CDR3 runs to 15 residues. The V end lost 5 bases, the J end lost 5 bases, and 19 bases lay between the germline ends. Looked up from germline, CDR1 is MNHNS and CDR2 is SASEGT. The CDR3 is CASSPGHPVPHEQYF. The CDR3 nucleotides are TGTGCCAGCAGTCCGGGACACCCCGTCCCCCACGAGCAGTACTTC.

This clonotype was recorded once. V gene TRBV11-1 combines with J gene TRBJ2-1; 10 positions match TRBD1. The CDR3 is 15 amino acids. Germline V gene data show CDR1 as SGHAT and CDR2 as FQDESV (reference sequence). V dropped 2 bases and J dropped 6; count of bases not matched to a gene: 4. The DNA for the CDR3 is TGTGCCAGCAGCTTACGGGACAGGGGTTTCAATGAGCAGTTCTTC. It translates to CASSLRDRGFNEQFF.

This clonotype was seen repeatedly, ten times or more. CDR3 sequence reads: CASSVWTGDETQYF. The DNA for the CDR3 is TGTGCCAGCAGCGTTTGGACCGGGGACGAGACCCAGTACTTC. The chain links TRBV9 to TRBJ2-5; D may match TRBD1 or TRBD2 (5 bases each). V was cut by 2 bases and J by 5 bases, with 13 bases left in between. The CDR3 sequence is 14 residues long. Germline V CDR1 and CDR2: SGDLS, YYNGEE.

CDR3 sequence (DNA): TGCAGTGCTAGAGATGGCCAGCGCTCCGGAATGGAGCAGTACTTC. Its translation is CSARDGQRSGMEQYF. This chain connects TRBV20-1 to TRBJ2-7; D unresolved. CDR3 length: 15 residues. Trimming pared 0 bases from V and 7 bases from J, leaving 19 bases between. From germline, CDR1 is DFQATT and CDR2 SNEGSKA (reference sequence).

V is TRBV13 and J is TRBJ2-7; TRBD2 might be the D (6 bases). Germline CDR1 PRHDT, CDR2 FYEKMQ (reference sequence). V was pared by 2 bases and J by 4 bases, with 12 bases between. This CDR3 comprises 14 residues. The CDR3: CASSLPGLTYEQYF. CDR3 nucleotides: TGTGCCAGCAGCTTACCGGGACTTACTTACGAGCAGTACTTC.

This clonotype occurred many times. This sequence joins TRBV6-5 and TRBJ2-1; D might be TRBD2 (6 bases). In germline, CDR1 is MNHEY, CDR2 SVGAGI. The CDR3 is 14 residues long. Trimming stripped 2 bases from V and 9 bases from J, with 14 bases between. CDR3 bases: TGTGCCAGCAGTTACAGGGCTAGCGTGGGTGAGCAGTTCTTC. Protein sequence: CASSYRASVGEQFF.

This clonotype was observed a single time. The chain carries TRBV19 and TRBJ2-7; D possibly uses TRBD1 or TRBD2 (7 bases each). The CDR3 runs 15 residues. Trimming took 2 bases from V and 5 from J, leaving 16 bases between them. The germline V gene has CDR1 LNHDA and CDR2 SQIVND (reference sequence). CDR3 bases: TGTGCCAGTAGTATAATTGCAGGGGGGGTGGACGAGCAGTACTTC. The encoded protein is CASSIIAGGVDEQYF.

The rearrangement joins TRBV19 to TRBJ2-3, with TRBD1 identical over 8 bases. Germline V gene sequence: CDR1 LNHDA, CDR2 SQIVND (reference sequence). V lost 5 bases and J lost 5; bases outside the gene matches: 3. This CDR3 comprises 13 residues. The CDR3 nucleotides are TGTGCCAGTAGTGGACAGGGTAGAGATACGCAGTATTTT. This encodes CASSGQGRDTQYF.

This clonotype was counted a few times. The J gene is TRBJ1-3, the V gene TRBV24-1; unclear D gene. With 4 bases removed from V and 0 bases from J, the gap between germline ends came to 3 bases. From germline, CDR1 is KGHDR and CDR2 SFDVKD. The CDR3 runs 13 residues. The CDR3 spells CATSESSGNTIYF. In DNA form, the CDR3 reads TGTGCCACCAGTGAATCCTCTGGAAACACCATATATTTT.

This clonotype was detected many times. V is TRBV5-1 and J is TRBJ2-2; D unresolved. The germline gives CDR1 SGHRS, CDR2 YFSETQ. CDR3 length equals 14 residues. V was pared by 7 bases and J by 4 bases, with 14 bases between. The CDR3 DNA is TGCGCCAGCCGGATCGAAGCATCCACCGGGGAGCTGTTTTTT. Amino acid sequence: CASRIEASTGELFF.